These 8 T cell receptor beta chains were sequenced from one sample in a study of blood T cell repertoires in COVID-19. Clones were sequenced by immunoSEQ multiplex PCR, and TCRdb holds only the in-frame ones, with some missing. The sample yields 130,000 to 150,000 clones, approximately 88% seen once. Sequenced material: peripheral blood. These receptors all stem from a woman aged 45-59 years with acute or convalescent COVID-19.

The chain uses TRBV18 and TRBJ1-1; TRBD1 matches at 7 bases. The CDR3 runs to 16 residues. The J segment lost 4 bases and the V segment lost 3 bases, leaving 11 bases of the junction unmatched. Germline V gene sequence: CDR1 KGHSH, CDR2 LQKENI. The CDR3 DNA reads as TGTGCCAGCTCACCTCCTACAGGGGTGTCGGGCACTGAAGCTTTCTTT. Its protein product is CASSPPTGVSGTEAFF.

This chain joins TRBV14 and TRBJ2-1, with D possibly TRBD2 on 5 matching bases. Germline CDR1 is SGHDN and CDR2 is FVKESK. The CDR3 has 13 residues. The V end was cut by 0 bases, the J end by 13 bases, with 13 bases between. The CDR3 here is CASSQDRAGAQFF. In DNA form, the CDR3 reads TGTGCCAGCAGCCAAGATCGGGCGGGCGCCCAGTTCTTC.

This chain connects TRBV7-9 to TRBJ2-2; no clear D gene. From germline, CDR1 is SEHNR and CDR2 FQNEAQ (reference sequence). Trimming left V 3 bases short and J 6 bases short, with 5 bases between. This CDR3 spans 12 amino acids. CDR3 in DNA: TGTGCCAGCAGCTTGTCTCCCGGGGAGCTGTTTTTT. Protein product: CASSLSPGELFF.

CDR3 protein: CASSFWQGLAFF. The CDR3 region has the DNA TGTGCCAGCAGTTTTTGGCAGGGCCTAGCTTTCTTT. V and J are TRBV12-3 or TRBV12-4 and TRBJ1-1; tentatively, D is TRBD1 (5 bases). V shed 3 bases and J shed 10 bases, with 12 bases lying between them. The CDR3 covers 12 residues.

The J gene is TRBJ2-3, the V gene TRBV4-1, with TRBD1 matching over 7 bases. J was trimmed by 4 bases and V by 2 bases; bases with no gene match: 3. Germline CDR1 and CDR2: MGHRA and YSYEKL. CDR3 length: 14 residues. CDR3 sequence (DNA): TGCGCCAGCAGCCAACAACAGGGGCCAGATACGCAGTATTTT. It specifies CASSQQQGPDTQYF.

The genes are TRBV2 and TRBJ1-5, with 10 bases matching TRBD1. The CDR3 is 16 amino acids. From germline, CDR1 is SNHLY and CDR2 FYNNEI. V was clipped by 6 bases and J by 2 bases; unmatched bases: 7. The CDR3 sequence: CASSQDRGSRNQPQHF. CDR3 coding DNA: TGTGCCAGCAGCCAGGACAGGGGGTCGCGCAATCAGCCCCAGCATTTT.

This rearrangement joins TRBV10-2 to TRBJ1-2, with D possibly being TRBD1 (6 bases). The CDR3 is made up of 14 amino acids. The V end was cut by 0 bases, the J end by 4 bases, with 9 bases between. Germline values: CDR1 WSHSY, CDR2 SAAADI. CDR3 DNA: TGCGCCAGCAGTGAGTCGACAGGCCCCTATGGCTACACCTTC. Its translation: CASSESTGPYGYTF.

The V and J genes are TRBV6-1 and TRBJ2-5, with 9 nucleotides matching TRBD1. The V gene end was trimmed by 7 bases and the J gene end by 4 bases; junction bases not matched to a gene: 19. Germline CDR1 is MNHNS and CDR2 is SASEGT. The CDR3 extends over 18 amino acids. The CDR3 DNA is TGTGCCAGCACTGAGGGATTTTCCGGGACAGGGATCGGAGAGACCCAGTACTTC. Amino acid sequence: CASTEGFSGTGIGETQYF.